This TCR beta chain was recorded in a study of beta chain features in type 1 diabetes. Study results and limitations: TCRB CDR3s were moderately but significantly shorter in Type 1 diabetes patients in all four CD4+ subsets.

Isolated RNA was reverse transcribed in full, so expressed TCRB transcripts were sequenced. Profiled with immunoSEQ multiplex PCR; TCRdb holds only in-frame clones, not every one. This sample yields about 240,000 clones, of which roughly 14% are seen a single time; just under 0.02% belongs to the top ten. This clone has just a few counts. What it binds is unknown. J gave up 9 bases and V 3 bases, and 11 bases lay outside the gene matches. Germline CDR1 is GTSNPN and CDR2 is SVGIG (reference sequence). The CDR3 runs to 15 residues. Purity exceeded 98% in all sorted populations. Sequenced input: naive CD4+ T cells from blood. The TCR sequence derives from a young man with type 1 diabetes. The chain couples TRBV30 to TRBJ1-6, with 7 bases aligning to TRBD1. The CDR3 loop reads CAWSLGQAGVSPLHF. CDR3 coding DNA: TGTGCCTGGAGCCTCGGACAGGCTGGGGTTTCACCCCTCCACTTT. The full variable domain, rest sourced from reference TRBV30 and TRBJ1-6, is SQTIHQWPATLVQPVGSPLSLECTVEGTSNPNLYWYRQAAGRGLQLLFYSVGIGQISSEVPQNLSASRPQDRQFILSSKKLLLSDSGFYLCAWSLGQAGVSPLHFGNGTRLTVT.